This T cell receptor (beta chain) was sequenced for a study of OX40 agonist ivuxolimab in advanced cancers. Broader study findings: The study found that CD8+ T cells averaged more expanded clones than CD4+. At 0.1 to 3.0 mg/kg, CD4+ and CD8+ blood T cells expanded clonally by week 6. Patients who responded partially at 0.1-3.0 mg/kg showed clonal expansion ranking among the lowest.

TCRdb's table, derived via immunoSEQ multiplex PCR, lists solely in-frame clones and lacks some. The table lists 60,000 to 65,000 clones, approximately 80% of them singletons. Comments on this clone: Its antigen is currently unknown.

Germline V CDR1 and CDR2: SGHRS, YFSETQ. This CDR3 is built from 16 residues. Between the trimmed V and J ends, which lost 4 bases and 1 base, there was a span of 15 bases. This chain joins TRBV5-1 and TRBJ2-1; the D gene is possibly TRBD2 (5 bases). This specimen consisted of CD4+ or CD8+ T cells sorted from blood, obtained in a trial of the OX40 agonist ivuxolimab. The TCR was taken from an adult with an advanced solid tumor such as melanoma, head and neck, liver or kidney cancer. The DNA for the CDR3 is TGCGCCAGCAGCGCAGGACTGTCTAATTCCTACAATGAGCAGTTCTTC. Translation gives CASSAGLSNSYNEQFF.